The entry below describes one TCR beta chain. Its cognate antigen is unknown. The data were produced by immunoSEQ multiplex PCR, yet TCRdb's version contains in-frame clones alone and is incomplete. The data hold about 40,000 clones, with about four fifths observed a single time. The data were taken from a study of T cells in localized non-small cell lung cancer. General study results and limits: Adjacent lung had a median roughly 61 of the 100 largest tumor clones. Heterogeneity within the tumor remains possible, as just one region underwent sequencing. With higher T cell density in blood came longer overall survival.

Trimming removed 5 bases from V and 8 bases from J, with 9 bases in between. Looked up from germline, CDR1 is SGHTA and CDR2 is FQGNSA. This CDR3 spans 11 amino acids. The chain is built from TRBV7-2 and TRBJ1-1, with D hard to call. The material was peripheral blood mononuclear cells, obtained before any cancer treatment. This TCR was sampled from a male donor at least 60 years old with stage II lung adenocarcinoma. CDR3 nucleotides: TGTGCCAGCAGCCCCCTCATCGAAGCTTTCTTT. Its translation: CASSPLIEAFF.